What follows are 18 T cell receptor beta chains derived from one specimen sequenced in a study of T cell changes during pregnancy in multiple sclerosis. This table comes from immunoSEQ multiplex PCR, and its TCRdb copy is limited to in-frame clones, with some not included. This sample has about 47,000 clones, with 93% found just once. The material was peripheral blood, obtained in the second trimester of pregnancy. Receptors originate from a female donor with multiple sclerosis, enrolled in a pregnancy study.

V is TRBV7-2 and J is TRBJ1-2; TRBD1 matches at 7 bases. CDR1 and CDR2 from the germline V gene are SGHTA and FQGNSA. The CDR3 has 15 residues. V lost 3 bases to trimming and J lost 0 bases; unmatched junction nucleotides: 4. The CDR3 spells CASSFDRDPNYGYTF. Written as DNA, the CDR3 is TGTGCCAGCAGCTTTGACAGGGACCCTAACTATGGCTACACCTTC.

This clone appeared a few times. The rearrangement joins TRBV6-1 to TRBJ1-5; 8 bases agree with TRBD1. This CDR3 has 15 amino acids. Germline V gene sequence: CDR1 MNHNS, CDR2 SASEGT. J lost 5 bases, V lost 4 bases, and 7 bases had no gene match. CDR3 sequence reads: CASSVGTGGDQPQHF. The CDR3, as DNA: TGTGCCAGCAGTGTGGGGACAGGAGGAGATCAGCCCCAGCATTTT.

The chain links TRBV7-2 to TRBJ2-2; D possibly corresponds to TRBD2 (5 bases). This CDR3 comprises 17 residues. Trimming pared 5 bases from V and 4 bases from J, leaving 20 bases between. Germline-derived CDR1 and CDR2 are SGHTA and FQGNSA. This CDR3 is CASSPAVLEPSTGELFF. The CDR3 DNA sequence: TGTGCCAGCAGCCCTGCAGTACTAGAACCGAGCACCGGGGAGCTGTTTTTT.

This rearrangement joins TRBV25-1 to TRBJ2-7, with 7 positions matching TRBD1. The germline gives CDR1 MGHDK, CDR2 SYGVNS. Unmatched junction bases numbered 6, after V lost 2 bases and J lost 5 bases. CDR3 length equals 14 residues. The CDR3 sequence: CASSEGGRGNEQYF. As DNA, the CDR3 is TGTGCCAGCAGTGAAGGAGGCAGGGGGAACGAGCAGTACTTC.

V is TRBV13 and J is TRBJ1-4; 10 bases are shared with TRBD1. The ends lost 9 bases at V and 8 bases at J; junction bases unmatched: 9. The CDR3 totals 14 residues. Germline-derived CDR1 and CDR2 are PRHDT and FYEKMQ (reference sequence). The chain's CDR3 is CASRHGTGEEKLFF. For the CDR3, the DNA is TGTGCCAGTAGGCACGGGACAGGGGAGGAAAAACTGTTTTTT.

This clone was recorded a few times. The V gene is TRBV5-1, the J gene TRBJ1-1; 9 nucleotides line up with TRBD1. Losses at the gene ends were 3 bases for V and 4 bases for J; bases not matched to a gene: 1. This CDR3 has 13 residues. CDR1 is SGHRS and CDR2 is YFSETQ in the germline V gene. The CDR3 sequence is CASSWDRVTEAFF. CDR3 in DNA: TGCGCCAGCAGCTGGGACAGGGTCACTGAAGCTTTCTTT.

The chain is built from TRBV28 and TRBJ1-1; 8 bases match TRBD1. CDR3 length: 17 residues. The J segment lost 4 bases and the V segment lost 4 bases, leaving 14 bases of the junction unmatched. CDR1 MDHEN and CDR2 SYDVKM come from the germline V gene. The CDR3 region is CASSSPRGQVIGTEAFF. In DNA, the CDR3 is TGTGCCAGCAGTTCCCCCAGGGGGCAGGTGATTGGCACTGAAGCTTTCTTT.

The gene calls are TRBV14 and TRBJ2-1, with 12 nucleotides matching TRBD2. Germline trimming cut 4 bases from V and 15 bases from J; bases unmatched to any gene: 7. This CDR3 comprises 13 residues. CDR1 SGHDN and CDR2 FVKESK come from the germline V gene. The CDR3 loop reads CASSRGLAGPGFF. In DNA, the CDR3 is TGTGCCAGCAGCCGAGGACTAGCGGGGCCTGGGTTCTTC.

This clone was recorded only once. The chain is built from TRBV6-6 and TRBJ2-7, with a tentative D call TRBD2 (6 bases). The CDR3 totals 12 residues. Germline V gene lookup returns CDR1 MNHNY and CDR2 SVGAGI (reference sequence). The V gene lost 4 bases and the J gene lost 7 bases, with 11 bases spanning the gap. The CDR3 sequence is CASSFSGPEQYF. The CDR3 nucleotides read TGTGCCAGCAGTTTTAGCGGACCTGAGCAGTACTTC.

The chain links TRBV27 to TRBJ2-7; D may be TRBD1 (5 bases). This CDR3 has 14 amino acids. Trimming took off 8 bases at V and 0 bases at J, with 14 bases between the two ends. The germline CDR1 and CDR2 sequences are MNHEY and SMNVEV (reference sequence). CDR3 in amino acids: CASGMWGSSYEQYF. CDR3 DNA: TGTGCCAGCGGGATGTGGGGCAGCTCCTACGAGCAGTACTTC.

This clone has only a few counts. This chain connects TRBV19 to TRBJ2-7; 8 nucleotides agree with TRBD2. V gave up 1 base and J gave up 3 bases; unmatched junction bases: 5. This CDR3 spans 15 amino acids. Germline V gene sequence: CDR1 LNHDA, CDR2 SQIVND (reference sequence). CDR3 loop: CASSIASGRGYEQYF. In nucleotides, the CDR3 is TGTGCCAGTAGTATAGCGAGCGGGAGAGGCTACGAGCAGTACTTC.

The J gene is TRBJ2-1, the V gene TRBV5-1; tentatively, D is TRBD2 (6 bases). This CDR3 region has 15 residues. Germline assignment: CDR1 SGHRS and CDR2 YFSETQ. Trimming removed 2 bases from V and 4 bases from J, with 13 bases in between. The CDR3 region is CASSLGGTSYNEQFF. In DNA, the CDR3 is TGCGCCAGCAGCTTAGGCGGGACCAGTTACAATGAGCAGTTCTTC.

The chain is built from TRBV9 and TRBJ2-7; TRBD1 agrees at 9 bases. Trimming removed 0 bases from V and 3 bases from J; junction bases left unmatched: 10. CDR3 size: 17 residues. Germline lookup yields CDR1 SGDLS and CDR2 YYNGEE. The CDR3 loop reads CASSVGDGTGSFYEQYF. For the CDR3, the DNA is TGTGCCAGCAGCGTAGGTGATGGGACAGGGAGTTTCTACGAGCAGTACTTC. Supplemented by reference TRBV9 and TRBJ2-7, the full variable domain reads DSGVTQTPKHLITATGQRVTLRCSPRSGDLSVYWYQQSLDQGLQFLIQYYNGEERAKGNILERFSAQQFPDLHSELNLSSLELGDSALYFCASSVGDGTGSFYEQYFGPGTRLTVT.

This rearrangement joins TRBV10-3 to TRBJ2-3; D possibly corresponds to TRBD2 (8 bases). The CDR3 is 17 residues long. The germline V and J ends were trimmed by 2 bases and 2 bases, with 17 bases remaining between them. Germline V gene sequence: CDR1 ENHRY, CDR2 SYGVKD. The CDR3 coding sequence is TGTGCCATCAGTGAGCATAGCGGGACAGTAGCCACAGATACGCAGTATTTT. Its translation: CAISEHSGTVATDTQYF.

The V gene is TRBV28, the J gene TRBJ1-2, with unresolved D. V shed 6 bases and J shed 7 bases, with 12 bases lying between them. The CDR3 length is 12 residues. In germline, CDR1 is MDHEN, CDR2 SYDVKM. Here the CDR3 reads CASRAGGFGYTF. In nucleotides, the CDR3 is TGTGCCAGCAGAGCAGGTGGATTTGGCTACACCTTC.

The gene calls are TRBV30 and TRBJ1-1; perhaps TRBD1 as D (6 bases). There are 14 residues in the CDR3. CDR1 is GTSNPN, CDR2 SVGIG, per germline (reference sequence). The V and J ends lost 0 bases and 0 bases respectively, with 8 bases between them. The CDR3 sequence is CAWSVTGLNTEAFF. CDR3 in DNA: TGTGCCTGGAGTGTTACAGGGTTGAACACTGAAGCTTTCTTT.

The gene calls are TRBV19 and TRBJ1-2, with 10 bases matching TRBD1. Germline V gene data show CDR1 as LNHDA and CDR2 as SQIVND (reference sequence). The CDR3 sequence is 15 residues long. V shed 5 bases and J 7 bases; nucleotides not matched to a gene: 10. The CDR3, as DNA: TGTGCCAGTAGTGCGACAGGGGGCGTCCCCTCTGGCTACACCTTC. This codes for CASSATGGVPSGYTF.

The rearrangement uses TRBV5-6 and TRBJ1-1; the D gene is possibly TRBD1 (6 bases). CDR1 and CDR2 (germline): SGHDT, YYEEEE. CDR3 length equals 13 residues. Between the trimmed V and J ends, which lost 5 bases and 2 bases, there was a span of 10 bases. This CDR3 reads CASRLTGNTEAFF. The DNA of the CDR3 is TGTGCCAGCAGGTTGACAGGTAACACTGAAGCTTTCTTT.